Sequencing of this TCR beta chain was carried out in a study of blood T cell repertoires in COVID-19. Turning to the study itself: Samples of COVID-19 (acute and convalescent) were obtained from the United States, Italy and Spain. Sample material is recorded as cDNA or gDNA derived from T cells, B-cell-depleted T cells, or PBMCs.

Assignments of participants to cohorts depended upon their own reported clinical history. Germline values: CDR1 ENHRY, CDR2 SYGVKD. The V and J ends lost 3 bases and 4 bases, in that order; junction bases with no gene match: 20. The CDR3 runs 20 residues. Under the authors' procedure: How many nucleated cells were present was estimated from reference gene primer amplification. TCRdb's copy holds only in-frame clones and misses some; the assay was immunoSEQ multiplex PCR. V, J and clone size were drawn from that table, and D and trimming were deduced from the DNA. The sample holds roughly 400,000 clones, approximately 91% seen once.

The receptor was derived from a woman in her forties with acute COVID-19. Sequencing was carried out using PBMCs or T cells enriched from blood (not recorded which). The chain links TRBV10-3 to TRBJ1-1; TRBD1 matches 10 bases. The CDR3 coding sequence is TGTGCCATCAGTGATCTTCTTGTCCGCCGGGACAGGGGAGGGAGCACTGAAGCTTTCTTT. Protein product: CAISDLLVRRDRGGSTEAFF.